The entry that follows covers one T cell receptor beta chain sequence. The length of the CDR3 is 14 residues. With 8 bases removed from V and 1 base from J, the gap between germline ends came to 17 bases. CDR1 is SQVTM, CDR2 ANQGSEA, per germline. The data originate from a study of shared clonotypes between healthy human individuals. The method was immunoSEQ multiplex PCR; TCRdb's version includes in-frame clones alone and lacks a portion of them. This sample has 500,000 to 650,000 clones, with roughly 79% found just once. The chain carries TRBV29-1 and TRBJ1-1, with D perhaps TRBD1 (5 bases). The clonotype comes from a woman aged 40 to 50 in good health. Some clones in this sample may be carry-over from other donors' samples. The sample was PBMCs. DNA of the CDR3: TGCAGCTCCACGGCAGGGATGGGGAACACTGAAGCTTTCTTT. As protein: CSSTAGMGNTEAFF.